Listed below are T cell receptor beta chains from one sample, sequenced in a study of T cell responses to AZD1222 COVID-19 vaccine. TCRdb keeps only in-frame clones here, not all; method: immunoSEQ multiplex PCR. The table has more than 150,000 clones, roughly nine tenths seen once. Here the sequenced sample was peripheral blood, taken 28 days after the second AZD1222 dose. Every receptor here comes from an adult who received the AZD1222 COVID-19 vaccine. Both conserved end residues are part of each CDR3. Each record gives: clone size, D gene, J gene, V gene, CDR3 DNA, CDR3 protein. D genes are given only for firm matches. Clone size is not always given. Where it is, it says once, few, many or a class for expanded clones.

NA,NA,TRBJ1-2,TRBV30,TGTGCCTGGAGCCCCGGGGGGGCGAAAGGGGGCTACACCTTC,CAWSPGGAKGGYTF
NA,NA,TRBJ2-7,TRBV28,TGTGCCAGCAGCCACGGAATCTACGAGCAGTACTTC,CASSHGIYEQYF
NA,NA,TRBJ1-3,TRBV28,TGTGCCAGCAGTCTGCCTGGGACAGGAAACACCATATATTTT,CASSLPGTGNTIYF
once,NA,TRBJ2-1,TRBV11-2,TGTGCCAGCAGCTTGACGGGAGACCGGGCAGGCTCCTACAATGAGCAGTTCTTC,CASSLTGDRAGSYNEQFF
NA,NA,TRBJ1-4,TRBV6-5,TGTGCCAGCAGGCCACGGCAGGGGCCTTTTGAAAAACTGTTTTTT,CASRPRQGPFEKLFF
NA,TRBD2,TRBJ2-1,TRBV6-2/TRBV6-3,TGTGCCAGCAGTTACTTAGGACTAGCGGGAGCATCCTACAATGAGCAGTTCTTC,CASSYLGLAGASYNEQFF
NA,NA,TRBJ2-3,TRBV5-5,TGTGCCAGCAGCTTGGAAAGGGGCGATACGCAGTATTTT,CASSLERGDTQYF
NA,TRBD1,TRBJ1-2,TRBV28,TGTGCCAGCAGGACAGGGGGTTCAGATGGCTACACCTTC,CASRTGGSDGYTF
NA,NA,TRBJ1-1,TRBV12-3/TRBV12-4,TGTGCCAGCAGTTTCGATTTGAACACTGAAGCTTTCTTT,CASSFDLNTEAFF
NA,NA,TRBJ1-5,TRBV7-2,TGTGCCAGCAGCTTATATAGAGGGCAGCCCCAGCATTTT,CASSLYRGQPQHF
NA,TRBD1,TRBJ2-1,TRBV11-1,TGTGCCAGCAGCCCCGGGACAGGCCATAAGGATGAGCAGTTCTTC,CASSPGTGHKDEQFF
NA,NA,TRBJ2-3,TRBV24-1,TGTGCCACCAGTGCCTTGGGCGGAGATACGCAGTATTTT,CATSALGGDTQYF
NA,NA,TRBJ1-2,TRBV7-2,TGTGCCAGCAGCTTAATGGGCAGCTATGGCTACACCTTC,CASSLMGSYGYTF
NA,NA,TRBJ2-1,TRBV18,TGTGCCAGCTCACGTACAGGGATCTACAATGAGCAGTTCTTC,CASSRTGIYNEQFF
NA,TRBD1,TRBJ2-1,TRBV7-9,TGTGCCAGCAGCTTAGTTTGGGGGCCGACAGGGCCTCATGAGCAGTTCTTC,CASSLVWGPTGPHEQFF
NA,NA,TRBJ1-5,TRBV7-2,TGTGCCAGCAGCTTTCGAGAGGGGCAGCCCCAGCATTTT,CASSFREGQPQHF
NA,NA,TRBJ2-1,TRBV6-5,TGTGCCAGCAAACCAGCGGGACTTCAGGGGAATGAGCAGTTCTTC,CASKPAGLQGNEQFF
NA,NA,TRBJ1-1,TRBV6-5,TGTGCCAGCAGTTTTTCGGGGAACACTGAAGCTTTCTTT,CASSFSGNTEAFF
NA,NA,TRBJ2-5,TRBV19,TGTGCCAGTAGTAAACAGGGTGGGGAGACCCAGTACTTC,CASSKQGGETQYF
NA,NA,TRBJ2-7,TRBV6-2/TRBV6-3,TGTGCCAGCAGTTACGGGAATAACGCCGAGCAGTACTTC,CASSYGNNAEQYF
NA,TRBD1,TRBJ1-2,TRBV19,TGTGCCAGTAGCCCGGGACAGGGGGCTTGGGATGGCTACACCTTC,CASSPGQGAWDGYTF
NA,TRBD1,TRBJ1-5,TRBV28,TGTGCCAGCCGAGACAGGGAAAGCAATCAGCCCCAGCATTTT,CASRDRESNQPQHF
NA,NA,TRBJ2-5,TRBV10-3,TGTGCCATCAGTGGCTCCCAAATGGAGACCCAGTACTTC,CAISGSQMETQYF
NA,NA,TRBJ2-2,TRBV5-5,TGTGCCAGCAGCTTAGCTAGATTCTCGAACACCGGGGAGCTGTTTTTT,CASSLARFSNTGELFF
NA,TRBD2,TRBJ2-1,TRBV7-3,TGTGCCAGCAGCGCCGGGACTAGCGGGAGAATCGGGGAGCAGTTCTTC,CASSAGTSGRIGEQFF
NA,NA,TRBJ1-2,TRBV29-1,TGCAGCGTTTTAGGGGGTGGTGGGGACTATGGCTACACCTTC,CSVLGGGGDYGYTF
few,NA,TRBJ1-4,TRBV18,TGTGCCAGCTCACCAAAGGCAGGGAATGAAAAACTGTTTTTT,CASSPKAGNEKLFF
NA,NA,TRBJ1-2,TRBV28,TGTGCCACCAAACAGGGTGGAGTGACTAACTATGGCTACACCTTC,CATKQGGVTNYGYTF
NA,NA,TRBJ2-1,TRBV5-6,TGTGCCAGCAGCTTGGGCCACGGGGGCTCCTACAATGAGCAGTTCTTC,CASSLGHGGSYNEQFF
NA,NA,TRBJ2-5,TRBV11-2,TGTGCCAGCAGCTTAGCGGCCAGCCGCTCGGAGACCCAGTACTTC,CASSLAASRSETQYF
NA,NA,TRBJ1-5,TRBV6-5,TGTGCCAGCAGCCGAAGAAACAGCAATCAGCCCCAGCATTTT,CASSRRNSNQPQHF